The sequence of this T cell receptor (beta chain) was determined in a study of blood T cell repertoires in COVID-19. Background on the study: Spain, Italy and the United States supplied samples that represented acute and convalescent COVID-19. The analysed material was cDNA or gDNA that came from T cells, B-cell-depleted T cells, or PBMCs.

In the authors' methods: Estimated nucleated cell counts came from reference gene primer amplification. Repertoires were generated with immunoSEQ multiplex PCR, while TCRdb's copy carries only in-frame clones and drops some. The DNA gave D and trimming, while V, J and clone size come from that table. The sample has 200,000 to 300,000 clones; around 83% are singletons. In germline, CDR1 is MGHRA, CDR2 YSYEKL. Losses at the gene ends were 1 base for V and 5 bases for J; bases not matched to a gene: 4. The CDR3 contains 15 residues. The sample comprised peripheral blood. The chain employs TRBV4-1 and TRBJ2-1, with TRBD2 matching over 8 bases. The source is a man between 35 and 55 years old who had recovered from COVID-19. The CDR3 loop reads CASSQGLARNNEQFF. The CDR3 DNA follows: TGCGCCAGCAGCCAAGGACTAGCGCGAAACAATGAGCAGTTCTTC.